The sequence of this TCR beta chain was determined in a study of Ad26.COV2.S vaccination and SARS-CoV-2 variants (dated by TCRdb to the early 2020s). Background for the entire study: Donors in the vaccine arm were drawn from COV1001, a multicentre, randomized, double-blind, placebo-controlled phase I-IIa trial testing Ad26.COV2.S in healthy adults. TCRbeta repertoire sequencing was used to assess the specificity and breadth of SARS-CoV-2-reactive T cell receptors after Ad26.COV2.S vaccination. Trial participants were randomized into five groups of five, in which low-dose or high-dose Ad26.COV2.S was given once or twice, or placebo was given on both occasions. A total of approximately 30 samples were included in the TCR-sequenced set, comprising some 20 Ad26.COV2.S vaccine recipients, 5 placebo recipients and 8 SARS-CoV-2 convalescent individuals. Blinding of investigators to trial group allocation was maintained during experiments and outcome assessment. Ad26.COV2.S was administered intramuscularly at 5 x 10^10 or 1 x 10^11 viral particles, either as a single shot or as two shots given 56 days apart. General study outcomes and caveats: Non-spike TCR breadth was comparable between vaccine and placebo recipients, consistent with the vaccine containing only spike. The study was not powered for comparison of responses between vaccine doses or regimens. After vaccination, substantial breadth of spike-specific CD8+ and CD4+ T cell responses was reported. According to the authors, total T cell responses may have been underestimated by the TCR breadth and depth analyses. Compared with placebo recipients, Ad26.COV2.S recipients showed higher spike-specific TCR breadth (P = 0.0014).

Cut back by 9 bases and 0 bases, the V and J ends lie 11 bases apart. The CDR3 sequence holds 13 residues, the cysteine and phenylalanine included. Only the CDR3 DNA is retained, 39 bases long and in frame from the first base. The treatment or condition label, read with the paper, signifies: around 19 received Ad26.COV2.S at low or high dose, single or two shots; 5 received placebo; per-sample allocation not given. For vaccine and placebo recipients, repertoires were sequenced using samples collected on day 63 after the first injection. In Cohort 1b, around 23 adults aged 18-55 years were enrolled at a single site in Boston, USA, between 29 July and 7 August 2020. Ad26.COV2.S was a replication-incompetent adenovirus type 26 vector expressing a prefusion-stabilized SARS-CoV-2 spike protein from the original Wuhan strain. The immunoSEQ Assay was used to sequence TCRbeta CDR3 regions. After extraction, genomic DNA underwent amplification by bias-controlled multiplex PCR, followed by high-throughput sequencing. Per the source publication's procedure: To quantify the absolute abundance of every unique TCRbeta CDR3 region, sequences were collapsed and filtered. T cell fraction was estimated by normalizing TCRbeta template counts to usable DNA, which was measured by amplifying reference genes present in all nucleated cells. Repertoire TCRs were annotated as SARS-CoV-2-specific when V gene, CDR3 amino acid sequence and J gene were exactly matched to a known reactive TCR set. MIRA supplied the reference SARS-CoV-2 TCR set, which was filtered for enrichment in COVID-19-positive ImmuneCODE repertoires so that public or cross-reactive TCRs were removed. Using the MIRA antigens, annotated TCRs were further analysed by specific ORF or by position within an ORF. Breadth was defined as annotated unique rearrangements over total unique productive rearrangements; depth was the summed frequency of those rearrangements. TCR breadth was compared between groups using two-sided Wilcoxon rank-sum tests. The clones in this table, taken by TCRdb from immuneACCESS, are in-frame only. Not every clone is retained; where verified, under half of the shortfall comes from an unresolved V gene, and the cause of the rest is unknown. D and trimming were read from the DNA, whereas the V and J calls and clone size are those reported in that table. Counted in this sample were hundreds of thousands of clones; approximately 92% of them appeared once. The ten top clones hold just over 2.5% of the sample.

About this clone itself: The antigen it binds to is not known. No quality values exist for individual bases; no much larger clone is one base distant.

This chain is built from TRBV12-3 or TRBV12-4 and TRBJ1-1; no D segment can be confidently identified. Sequences were derived from peripheral blood, sampled in a trial of Ad26.COV2.S vaccine versus placebo. The receptor was derived from a person between 18 and 59 years old who received the Ad26.COV2.S COVID-19 vaccine or a placebo. The sequenced DNA: TGTGCCAGTACATACGGGGTGAACACTGAAGCTTTCTTT. It encodes CASTYGVNTEAFF.